These 9 T cell receptor beta chains were all obtained from the same sample, sequenced in a study of CD8+ T cells in alopecia areata. The treatment was: oral pan-JAK inhibitor, 5-10 mg twice daily. cDNA serving as the sequencing template came from extracted, reverse transcribed RNA. Repertoires were generated with immunoSEQ multiplex PCR, while TCRdb's copy carries only in-frame clones and drops some. The sample consists of approximately 140,000 clones, approximately 80% of them appearing once. Sequencing was performed on CD8+ T cells sorted from blood, taken at week 4, from a patient treated with tofacitinib. All receptors derive from a human donor with alopecia areata.

This chain links TRBV7-9 with TRBJ2-1, with D perhaps matching TRBD1 (5 bases). Trimming removed 5 bases at V and 7 bases at J, with 18 bases between. Germline V gene data show CDR1 as SEHNR and CDR2 as FQNEAQ (reference sequence). This CDR3 comprises 15 residues. Written as DNA, the CDR3 is TGTGCCAGCAGCGGATGGGGCGGCTCAAGTAATGAGCAGTTCTTC. Residues: CASSGWGGSSNEQFF.

The CDR3 nucleotides are TGTGCCAGCAAATATGGTGCTAGCTCCTACGAGCAGTACTTC. It translates to CASKYGASSYEQYF. This rearrangement joins TRBV27 to TRBJ2-7; D is undetermined. V lost 7 bases, J lost 0 bases, and 13 bases lay in between. From germline, CDR1 is MNHEY and CDR2 SMNVEV (reference sequence). This CDR3 region has 14 residues.

The chain carries TRBV29-1 and TRBJ2-7; 7 nucleotides line up with TRBD2. Germline V gene data show CDR1 as SQVTM and CDR2 as ANQGSEA. The trim removed 3 bases at V and 4 bases at J, leaving 12 bases unmatched. The CDR3 consists of 15 residues. The CDR3 region has the DNA TGCAGCGTTGAGGACGAAGCGGGGATTGAATACGAGCAGTACTTC. Amino acids: CSVEDEAGIEYEQYF.

The rearrangement joins TRBV30 to TRBJ1-1; weak D call: TRBD1 (5 bases). In germline, CDR1 is GTSNPN, CDR2 SVGIG (reference sequence). The CDR3 runs to 13 residues. CDR3 sequence reads: CATNGREVTEAFF. CDR3 DNA: TGTGCTACGAACGGCAGGGAGGTAACTGAAGCTTTCTTT.

The chain combines TRBV5-4 with TRBJ2-7; TRBD1 agrees at 7 bases. CDR1 and CDR2 from the germline V gene are SGHNT and YYREEE (reference sequence). CDR3 size: 13 residues. Trimming at V came to 5 bases and at J to 1 base, leaving 3 bases not matched to a gene. Here the CDR3 reads CASRPGQSYEQYF. The CDR3 DNA follows: TGTGCCAGCAGACCGGGACAGTCCTACGAGCAGTACTTC.

J is TRBJ1-5 and V is TRBV7-2, with 10 bases fitting TRBD1. The germline V gene has CDR1 SGHTA and CDR2 FQGNSA. Trimming took 1 base from V and 4 from J; bases not matched to a gene: 1. The CDR3 contains 15 residues. The CDR3 DNA reads TGTGCCAGCAGCTTAGGGACAGGGGGAAATCAGCCCCAGCATTTT. Translating gives CASSLGTGGNQPQHF.

The rearrangement links TRBV7-2 to TRBJ2-7; D possibly matches TRBD1 or TRBD2 (5 bases each). The ends were cut back, 2 bases at V and 3 bases at J, with 11 bases in the middle. The CDR3 totals 14 residues. From germline, CDR1 is SGHTA and CDR2 FQGNSA. The CDR3 DNA reads TGTGCCAGCAGCTTAAGTGGGGGTGGCTACGAGCAGTACTTC. This translates into CASSLSGGGYEQYF. Drawing the rest from reference TRBV7-2 and TRBJ2-7, the complete variable domain is GAGVSQSPSNKVTEKGKDVELRCDPISGHTALYWYRQSLGQGLEFLIYFQGNSAPDKSGLPSDRFSAERTGGSVSTLTIQRTQQEDSAVYLCASSLSGGGYEQYFGPGTRLTVT.

This sequence joins TRBV11-2 and TRBJ2-7, with a tentative D call TRBD1 (5 bases). Trimming pared 5 bases from V and 4 bases from J, leaving 15 bases between. The CDR3 has 14 amino acids. Germline CDR1 and CDR2: SGHAT and FQNNGV. The CDR3 nucleotides read TGTGCCAGCAGCCTAGGGGTTGGGCTATACGAGCAGTACTTC. The encoded protein is CASSLGVGLYEQYF.

The rearrangement links TRBV15 to TRBJ1-3, with no clear D. The CDR3 has 15 amino acids. The germline V and J ends were trimmed by 2 bases and 0 bases, with 8 bases remaining between them. The germline V gene encodes CDR1 LNHNV and CDR2 YYDKDF (reference sequence). CDR3 bases: TGTGCCACCAGCAGAACAAGACTCTCTGGAAACACCATATATTTT. Translated, it gives CATSRTRLSGNTIYF. Full variable domain (missing parts from reference TRBV15 and TRBJ1-3): DAMVIQNPRYQVTQFGKPVTLSCSQTLNHNVMYWYQQKSSQAPKLLFHYYDKDFNNEADTPDNFQSRRPNTSFCFLDIRSPGLGDTAMYLCATSRTRLSGNTIYFGEGSWLTVV.